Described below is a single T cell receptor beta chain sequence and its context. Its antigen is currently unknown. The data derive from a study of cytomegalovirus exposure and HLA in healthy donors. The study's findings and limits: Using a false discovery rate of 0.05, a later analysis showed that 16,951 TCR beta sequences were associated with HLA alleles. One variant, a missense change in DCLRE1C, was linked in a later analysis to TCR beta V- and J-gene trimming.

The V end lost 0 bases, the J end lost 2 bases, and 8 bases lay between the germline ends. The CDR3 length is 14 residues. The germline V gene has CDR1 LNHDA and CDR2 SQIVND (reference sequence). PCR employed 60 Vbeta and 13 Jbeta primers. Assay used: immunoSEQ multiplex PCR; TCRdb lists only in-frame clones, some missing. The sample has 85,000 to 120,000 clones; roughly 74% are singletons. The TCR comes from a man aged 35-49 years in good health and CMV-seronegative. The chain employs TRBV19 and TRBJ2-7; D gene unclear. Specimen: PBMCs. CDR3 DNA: TGTGCCAGTAGTATAGACCACATCACCTACGAGCAGTACTTC. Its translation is CASSIDHITYEQYF.